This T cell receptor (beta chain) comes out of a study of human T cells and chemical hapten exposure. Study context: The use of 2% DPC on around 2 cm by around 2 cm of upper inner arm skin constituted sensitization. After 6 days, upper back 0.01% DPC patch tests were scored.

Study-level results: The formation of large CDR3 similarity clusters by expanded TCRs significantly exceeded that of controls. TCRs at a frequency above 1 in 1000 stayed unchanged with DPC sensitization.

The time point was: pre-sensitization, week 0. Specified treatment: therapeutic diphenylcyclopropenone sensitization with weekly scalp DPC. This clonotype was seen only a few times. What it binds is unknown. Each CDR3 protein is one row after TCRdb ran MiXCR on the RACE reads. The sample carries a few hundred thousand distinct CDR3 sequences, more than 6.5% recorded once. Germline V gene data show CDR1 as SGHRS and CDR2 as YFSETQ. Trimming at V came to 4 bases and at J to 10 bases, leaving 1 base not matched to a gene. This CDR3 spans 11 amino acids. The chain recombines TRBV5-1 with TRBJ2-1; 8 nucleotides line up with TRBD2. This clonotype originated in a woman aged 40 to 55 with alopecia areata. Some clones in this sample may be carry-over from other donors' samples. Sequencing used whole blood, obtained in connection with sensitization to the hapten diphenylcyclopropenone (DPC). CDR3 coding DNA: TGCGCCAGCAGCAGGACTAGCGAGCAGTTCTTC. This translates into CASSRTSEQFF. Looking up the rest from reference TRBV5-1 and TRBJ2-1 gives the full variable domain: KAGVTQTPRYLIKTRGQQVTLSCSPISGHRSVSWYQQTPGQGLQFLFEYFSETQRNKGNFPGRFSGRQFSNSRSEMNVSTLELGDSALYLCASSRTSEQFFGPGTRLTVL.